The sequence of this TCR beta chain was determined in a study of blood T cell repertoires in COVID-19. Trimming cost V 6 bases and J 7 bases, with 18 bases left between them. Germline assignment: CDR1 MDHEN and CDR2 SYDVKM. The CDR3 runs 14 residues. Only in-frame clones appear in the TCRdb table, and some are missing; sequencing was by immunoSEQ multiplex PCR. The profile covers fewer than 250,000 clones, with 65% to 85% appearing a single time and roughly 3.2% taken by the ten largest. The gene calls are TRBV28 and TRBJ1-1, with D possibly matching TRBD1 (6 bases). The sequencing input was PBMCs or T cells enriched from blood (not recorded which). The receptor comes from a woman aged 30 to 39 who had recovered from COVID-19. CDR3 nucleotides: TGTGCCAGCAGCTTCGAGTACAGGGATGGTGAAGCTTTCTTT. Translation gives CASSFEYRDGEAFF.